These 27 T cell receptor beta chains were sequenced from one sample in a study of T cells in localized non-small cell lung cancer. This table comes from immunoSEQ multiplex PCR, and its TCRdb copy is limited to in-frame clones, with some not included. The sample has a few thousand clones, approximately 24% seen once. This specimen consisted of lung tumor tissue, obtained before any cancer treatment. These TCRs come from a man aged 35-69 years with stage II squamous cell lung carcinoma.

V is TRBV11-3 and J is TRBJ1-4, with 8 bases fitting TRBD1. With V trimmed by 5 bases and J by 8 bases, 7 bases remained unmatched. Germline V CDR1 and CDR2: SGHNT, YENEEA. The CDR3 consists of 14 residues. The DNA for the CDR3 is TGTGCCAGCAGCCCTGACAGGGGAGGAGAAAAACTGTTTTTT. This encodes CASSPDRGGEKLFF.

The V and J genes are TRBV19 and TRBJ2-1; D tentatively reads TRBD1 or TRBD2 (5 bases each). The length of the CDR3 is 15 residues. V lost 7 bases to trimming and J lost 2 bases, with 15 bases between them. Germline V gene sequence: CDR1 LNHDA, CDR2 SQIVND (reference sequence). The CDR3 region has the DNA TGTGCCAGTAAGGTTTTGGGGACCACCTACAATGAGCAGTTCTTC. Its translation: CASKVLGTTYNEQFF. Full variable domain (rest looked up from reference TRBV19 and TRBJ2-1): DGGITQSPKYLFRKEGQNVTLSCEQNLNHDAMYWYRQDPGQGLRLIYYSQIVNDFQKGDIAEGYSVSREKKESFPLTVTSAQKNPTAFYLCASKVLGTTYNEQFFGPGTRLTVL.

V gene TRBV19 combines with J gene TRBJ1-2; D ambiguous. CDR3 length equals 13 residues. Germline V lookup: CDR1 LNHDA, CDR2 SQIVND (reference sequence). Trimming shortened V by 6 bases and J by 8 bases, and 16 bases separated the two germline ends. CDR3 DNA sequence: TGTGCCAGTAGCTACAGAGCAAAAGGAGGCTACACCTTC. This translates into CASSYRAKGGYTF.

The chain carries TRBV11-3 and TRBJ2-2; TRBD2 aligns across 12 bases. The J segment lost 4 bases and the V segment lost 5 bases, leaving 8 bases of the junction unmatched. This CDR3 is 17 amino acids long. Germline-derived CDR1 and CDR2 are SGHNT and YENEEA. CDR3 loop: CASSPILAGGTTGELFF. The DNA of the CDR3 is TGTGCCAGCAGCCCTATACTAGCGGGAGGTACCACCGGGGAGCTGTTTTTT.

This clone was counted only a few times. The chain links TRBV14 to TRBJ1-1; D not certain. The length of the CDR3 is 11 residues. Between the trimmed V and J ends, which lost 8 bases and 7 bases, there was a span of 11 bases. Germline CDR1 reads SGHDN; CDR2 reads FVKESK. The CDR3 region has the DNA TGTGCCAGCTCACCAATGCATGAAGCTTTCTTT. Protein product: CASSPMHEAFF.

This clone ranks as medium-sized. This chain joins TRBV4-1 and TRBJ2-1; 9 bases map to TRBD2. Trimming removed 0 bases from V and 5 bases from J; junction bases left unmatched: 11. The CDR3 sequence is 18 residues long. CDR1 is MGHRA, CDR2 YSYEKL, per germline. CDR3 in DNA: TGCGCCAGCAGCCAAGAAGGGCCGGGACTAGCTACCAACAATGAGCAGTTCTTC. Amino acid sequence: CASSQEGPGLATNNEQFF.

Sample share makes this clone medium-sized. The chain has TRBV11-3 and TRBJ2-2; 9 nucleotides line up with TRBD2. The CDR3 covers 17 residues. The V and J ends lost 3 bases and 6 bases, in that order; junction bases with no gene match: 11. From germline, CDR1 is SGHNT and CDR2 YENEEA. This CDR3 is CASSLDGTSLEAGELFF. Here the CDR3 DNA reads TGTGCCAGCAGCTTGGATGGGACTAGCCTCGAGGCCGGGGAGCTGTTTTTT.

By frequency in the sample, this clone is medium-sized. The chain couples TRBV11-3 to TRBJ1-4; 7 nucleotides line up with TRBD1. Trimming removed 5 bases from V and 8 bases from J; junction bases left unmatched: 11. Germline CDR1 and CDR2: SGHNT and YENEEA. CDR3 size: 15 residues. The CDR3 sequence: CASSPRQGGKEKLFF. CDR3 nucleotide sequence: TGTGCCAGCAGCCCACGACAGGGAGGAAAGGAAAAACTGTTTTTT.

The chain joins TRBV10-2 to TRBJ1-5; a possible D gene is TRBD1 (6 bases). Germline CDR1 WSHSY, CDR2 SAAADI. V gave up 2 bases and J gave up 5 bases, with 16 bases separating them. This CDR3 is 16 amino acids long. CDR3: CASSEPPSGGYQPQHF. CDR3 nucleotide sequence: TGCGCCAGCAGTGAGCCTCCATCGGGGGGCTATCAGCCCCAGCATTTT.

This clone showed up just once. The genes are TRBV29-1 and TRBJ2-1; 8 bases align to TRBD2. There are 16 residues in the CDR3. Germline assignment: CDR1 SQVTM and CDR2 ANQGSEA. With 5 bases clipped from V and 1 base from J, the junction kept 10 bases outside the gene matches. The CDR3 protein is CSVRGIAGRSYNEQFF. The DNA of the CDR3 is TGCAGCGTTAGGGGGATAGCGGGAAGGTCCTACAATGAGCAGTTCTTC.

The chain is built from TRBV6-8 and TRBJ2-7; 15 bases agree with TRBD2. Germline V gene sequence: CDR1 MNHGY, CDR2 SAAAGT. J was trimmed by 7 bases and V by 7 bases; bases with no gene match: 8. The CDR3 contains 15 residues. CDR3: CASKGGLAGGKEQYF. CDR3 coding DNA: TGTGCCAGCAAGGGGGGACTAGCGGGAGGAAAAGAGCAGTACTTC.

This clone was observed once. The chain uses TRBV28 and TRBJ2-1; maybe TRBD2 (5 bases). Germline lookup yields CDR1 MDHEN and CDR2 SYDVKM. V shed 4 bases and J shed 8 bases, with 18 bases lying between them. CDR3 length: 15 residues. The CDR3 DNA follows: TGTGCCAGCAGTTCTGGACTGACCCCGTTCGATGAGCAGTTCTTC. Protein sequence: CASSSGLTPFDEQFF.

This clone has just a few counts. The CDR3: CASRSPAGTLFF. The CDR3 DNA reads TGTGCCAGCAGAAGCCCCGCAGGGACGCTGTTTTTT. The chain joins TRBV6-8 to TRBJ1-4, with a weak D call TRBD1 (5 bases). The CDR3 is made up of 12 amino acids. Germline CDR1 is MNHGY and CDR2 is SAAAGT. The V gene lost 6 bases and the J gene lost 14 bases, with 16 bases spanning the gap.

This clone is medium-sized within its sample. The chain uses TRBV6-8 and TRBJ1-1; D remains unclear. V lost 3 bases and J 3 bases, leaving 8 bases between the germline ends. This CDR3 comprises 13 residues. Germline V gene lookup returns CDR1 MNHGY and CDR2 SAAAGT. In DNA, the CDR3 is TGTGCCAGCAGTTATATAGGGCACACTGAAGCTTTCTTT. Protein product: CASSYIGHTEAFF.

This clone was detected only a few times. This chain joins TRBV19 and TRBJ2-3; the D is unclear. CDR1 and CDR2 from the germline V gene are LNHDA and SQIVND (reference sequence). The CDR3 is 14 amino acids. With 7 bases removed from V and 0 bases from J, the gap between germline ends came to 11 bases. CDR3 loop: CASKRRISTDTQYF. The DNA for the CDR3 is TGTGCCAGTAAACGGCGAATCAGCACAGATACGCAGTATTTT.

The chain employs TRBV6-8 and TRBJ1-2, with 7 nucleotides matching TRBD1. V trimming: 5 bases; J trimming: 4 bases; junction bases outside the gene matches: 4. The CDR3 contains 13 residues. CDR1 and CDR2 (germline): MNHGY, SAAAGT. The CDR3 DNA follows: TGTGCCAGCAGTGAGGACAGGCGCTATGGCTACACCTTC. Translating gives CASSEDRRYGYTF.

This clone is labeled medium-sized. The chain's CDR3 is CASGPGLAGVDEQFF. The CDR3 DNA is TGTGCCAGCGGCCCGGGACTAGCGGGAGTCGATGAGCAGTTCTTC. The rearrangement links TRBV11-3 to TRBJ2-1, with 14 nucleotides matching TRBD2. The CDR3 extends over 15 amino acids. Germline CDR1 is SGHNT and CDR2 is YENEEA. The J segment lost 8 bases and the V segment lost 8 bases, leaving 8 bases of the junction unmatched.

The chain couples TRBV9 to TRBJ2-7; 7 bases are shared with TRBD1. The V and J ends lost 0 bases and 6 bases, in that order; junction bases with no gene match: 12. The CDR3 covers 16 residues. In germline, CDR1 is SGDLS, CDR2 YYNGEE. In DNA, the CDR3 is TGTGCCAGCAGCGTAGAAAGTGGAGACAGGGCTGGCGAGCAGTACTTC. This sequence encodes CASSVESGDRAGEQYF.

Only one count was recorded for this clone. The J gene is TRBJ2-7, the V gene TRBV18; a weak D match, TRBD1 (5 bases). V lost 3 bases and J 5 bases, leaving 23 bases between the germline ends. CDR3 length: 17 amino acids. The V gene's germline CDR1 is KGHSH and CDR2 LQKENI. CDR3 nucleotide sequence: TGTGCCAGCTCACCGTATCTTAGGGGTCCCTTGATTCACGAGCAGTACTTC. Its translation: CASSPYLRGPLIHEQYF.

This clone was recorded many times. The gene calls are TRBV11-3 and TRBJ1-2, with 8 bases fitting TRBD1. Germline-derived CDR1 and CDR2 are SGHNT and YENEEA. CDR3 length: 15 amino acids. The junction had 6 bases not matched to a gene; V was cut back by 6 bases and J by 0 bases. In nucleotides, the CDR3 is TGTGCCAGCAGGGTACTGGACAGGGCTAACTATGGCTACACCTTC. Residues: CASRVLDRANYGYTF.

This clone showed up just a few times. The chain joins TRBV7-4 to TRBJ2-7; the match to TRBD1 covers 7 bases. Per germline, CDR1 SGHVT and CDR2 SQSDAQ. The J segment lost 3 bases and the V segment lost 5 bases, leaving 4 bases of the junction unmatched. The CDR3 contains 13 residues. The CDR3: CASSRDSLYEQYF. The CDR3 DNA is TGTGCCAGCAGCCGGGACAGCCTCTACGAGCAGTACTTC.

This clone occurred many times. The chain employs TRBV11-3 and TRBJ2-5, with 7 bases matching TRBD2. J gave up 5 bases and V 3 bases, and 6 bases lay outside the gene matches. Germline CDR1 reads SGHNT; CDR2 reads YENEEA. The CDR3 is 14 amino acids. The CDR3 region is CASSFYGGGETQYF. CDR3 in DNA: TGTGCCAGCAGCTTTTACGGGGGAGGGGAGACCCAGTACTTC.

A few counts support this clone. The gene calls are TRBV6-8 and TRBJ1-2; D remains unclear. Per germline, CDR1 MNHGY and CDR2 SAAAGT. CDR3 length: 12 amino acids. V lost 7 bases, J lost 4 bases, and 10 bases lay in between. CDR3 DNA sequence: TGTGCCAGCATGGAGGAGCCCTATGGCTACACCTTC. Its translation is CASMEEPYGYTF.

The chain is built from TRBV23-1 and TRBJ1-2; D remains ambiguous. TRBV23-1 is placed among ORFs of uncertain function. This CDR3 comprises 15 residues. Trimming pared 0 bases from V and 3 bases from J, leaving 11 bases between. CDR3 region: CASSQSGTTDYGYTF. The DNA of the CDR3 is TGCGCCAGCAGTCAATCTGGAACGACCGACTATGGCTACACCTTC.

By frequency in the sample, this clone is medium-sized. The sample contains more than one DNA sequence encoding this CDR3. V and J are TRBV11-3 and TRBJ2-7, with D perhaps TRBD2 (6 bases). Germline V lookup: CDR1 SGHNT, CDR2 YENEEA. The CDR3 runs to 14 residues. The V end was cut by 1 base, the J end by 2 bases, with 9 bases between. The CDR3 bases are TGTGCCAGCAGCTTAGTACCGGGAGCCTACGAGCAGTACTTC. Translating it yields CASSLVPGAYEQYF.

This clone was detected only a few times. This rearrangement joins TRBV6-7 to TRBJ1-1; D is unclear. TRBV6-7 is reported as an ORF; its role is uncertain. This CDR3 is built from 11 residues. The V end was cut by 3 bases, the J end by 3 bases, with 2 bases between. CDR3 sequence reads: CASSYYTEAFF. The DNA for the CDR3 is TGTGCCAGCAGTTATTACACTGAAGCTTTCTTT.

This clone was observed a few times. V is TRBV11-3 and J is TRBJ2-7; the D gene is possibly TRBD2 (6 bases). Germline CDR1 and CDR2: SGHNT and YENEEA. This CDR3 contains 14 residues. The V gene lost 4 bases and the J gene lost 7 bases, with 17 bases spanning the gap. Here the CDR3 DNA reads TGTGCCAGCAGCTCCGGGACTGCTCCCTCGGAGCAGTACTTC. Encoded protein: CASSSGTAPSEQYF.